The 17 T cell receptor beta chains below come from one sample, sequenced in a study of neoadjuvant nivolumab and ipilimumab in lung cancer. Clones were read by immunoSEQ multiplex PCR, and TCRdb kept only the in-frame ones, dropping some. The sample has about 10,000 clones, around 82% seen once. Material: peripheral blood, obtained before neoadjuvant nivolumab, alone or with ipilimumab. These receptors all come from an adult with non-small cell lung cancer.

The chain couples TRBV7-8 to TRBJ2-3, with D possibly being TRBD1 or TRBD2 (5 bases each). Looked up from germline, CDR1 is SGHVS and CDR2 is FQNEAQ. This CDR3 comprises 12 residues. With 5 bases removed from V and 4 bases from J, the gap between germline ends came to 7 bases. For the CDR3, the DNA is TGTGCCAGCAGCCAGGGACCAGATACGCAGTATTTT. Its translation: CASSQGPDTQYF.

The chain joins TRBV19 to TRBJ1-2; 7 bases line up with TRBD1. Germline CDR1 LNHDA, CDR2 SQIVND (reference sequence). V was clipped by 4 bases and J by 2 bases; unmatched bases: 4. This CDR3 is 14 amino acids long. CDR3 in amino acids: CASSRGQPNYGYTF. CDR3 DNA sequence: TGTGCCAGTAGTAGGGGACAGCCAAACTATGGCTACACCTTC.

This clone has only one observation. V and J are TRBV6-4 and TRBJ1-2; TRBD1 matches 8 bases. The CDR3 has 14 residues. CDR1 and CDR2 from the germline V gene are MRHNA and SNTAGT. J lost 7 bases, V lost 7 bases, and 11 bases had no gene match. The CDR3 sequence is CASKIAGGSCGYTF. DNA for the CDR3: TGTGCCAGCAAAATTGCAGGGGGCTCGTGTGGCTACACCTTC.

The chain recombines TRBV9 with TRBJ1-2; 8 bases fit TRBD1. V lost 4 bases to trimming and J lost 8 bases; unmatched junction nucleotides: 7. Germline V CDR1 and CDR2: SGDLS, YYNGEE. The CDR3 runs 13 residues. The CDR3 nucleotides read TGTGCCAGCAGCATGACAGGGGCAGGCGGCTACACCTTC. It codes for CASSMTGAGGYTF. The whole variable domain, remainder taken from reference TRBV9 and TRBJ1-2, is DSGVTQTPKHLITATGQRVTLRCSPRSGDLSVYWYQQSLDQGLQFLIQYYNGEERAKGNILERFSAQQFPDLHSELNLSSLELGDSALYFCASSMTGAGGYTFGSGTRLTVV.

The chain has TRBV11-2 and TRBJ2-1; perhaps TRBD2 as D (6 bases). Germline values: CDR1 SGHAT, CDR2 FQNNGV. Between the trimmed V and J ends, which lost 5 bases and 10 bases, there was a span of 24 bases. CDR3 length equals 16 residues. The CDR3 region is CASSQGRASGYTEQFF. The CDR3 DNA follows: TGTGCCAGCAGCCAGGGTCGGGCGAGCGGGTATACAGAGCAGTTCTTC.

The CDR3 region is CASSHVGLAGQETQYF. The CDR3 coding sequence is TGTGCCAGCAGTCATGTCGGACTAGCGGGGCAAGAGACCCAGTACTTC. The gene calls are TRBV27 and TRBJ2-5, with 12 bases matching TRBD2. Unmatched junction bases numbered 6, after V lost 5 bases and J lost 2 bases. The CDR3 extends over 16 amino acids. Germline values: CDR1 MNHEY, CDR2 SMNVEV (reference sequence).

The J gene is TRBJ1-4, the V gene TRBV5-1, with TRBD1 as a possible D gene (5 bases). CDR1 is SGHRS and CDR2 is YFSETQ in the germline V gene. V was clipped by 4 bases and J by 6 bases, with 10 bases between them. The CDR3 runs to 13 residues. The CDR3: CASSRGGDEKLFF. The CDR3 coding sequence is TGCGCCAGCAGCCGGGGAGGGGATGAAAAACTGTTTTTT.

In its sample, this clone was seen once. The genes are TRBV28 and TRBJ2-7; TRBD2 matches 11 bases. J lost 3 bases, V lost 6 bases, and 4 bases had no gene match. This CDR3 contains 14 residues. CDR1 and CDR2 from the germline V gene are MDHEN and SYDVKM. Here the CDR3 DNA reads TGTGCCAGCAGCTGGACTAGCGGGTTCTACGAGCAGTACTTC. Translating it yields CASSWTSGFYEQYF.

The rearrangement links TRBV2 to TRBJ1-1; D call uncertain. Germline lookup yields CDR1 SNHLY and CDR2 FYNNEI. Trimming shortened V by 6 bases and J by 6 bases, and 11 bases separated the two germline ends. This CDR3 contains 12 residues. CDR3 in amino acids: CASSPQLSEAFF. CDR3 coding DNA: TGTGCCAGCAGCCCACAGCTATCTGAAGCTTTCTTT.

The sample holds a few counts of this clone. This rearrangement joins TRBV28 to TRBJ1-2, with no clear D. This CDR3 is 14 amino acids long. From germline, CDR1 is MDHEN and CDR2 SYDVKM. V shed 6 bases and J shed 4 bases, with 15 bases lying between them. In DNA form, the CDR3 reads TGTGCCAGCAGCCTTCAACAGAGAGTCTATGGCTACACCTTC. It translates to CASSLQQRVYGYTF.

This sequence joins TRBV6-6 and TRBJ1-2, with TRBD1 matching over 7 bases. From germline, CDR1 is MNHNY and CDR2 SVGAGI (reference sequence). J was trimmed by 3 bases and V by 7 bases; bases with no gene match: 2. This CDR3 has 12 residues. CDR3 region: CASTGGDYGYTF. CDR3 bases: TGTGCCAGCACAGGGGGAGACTATGGCTACACCTTC.

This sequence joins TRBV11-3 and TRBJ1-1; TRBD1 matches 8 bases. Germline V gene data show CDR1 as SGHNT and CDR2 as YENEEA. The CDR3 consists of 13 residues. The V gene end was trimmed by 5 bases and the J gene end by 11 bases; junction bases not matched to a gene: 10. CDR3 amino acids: CASSPGGSITAFF. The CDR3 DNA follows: TGTGCCAGCAGCCCAGGGGGCTCGATAACGGCTTTCTTT.

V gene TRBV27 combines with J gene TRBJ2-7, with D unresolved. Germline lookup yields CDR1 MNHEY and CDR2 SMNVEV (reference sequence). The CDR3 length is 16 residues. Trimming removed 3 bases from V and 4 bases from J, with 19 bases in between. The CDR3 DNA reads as TGTGCCAGCAGTTTGTATCCAGAATCCCGGCGTTACGAGCAGTACTTC. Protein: CASSLYPESRRYEQYF.

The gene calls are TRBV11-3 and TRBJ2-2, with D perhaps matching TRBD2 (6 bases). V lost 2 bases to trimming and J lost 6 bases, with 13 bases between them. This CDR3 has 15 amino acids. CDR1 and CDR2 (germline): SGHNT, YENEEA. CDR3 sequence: CASSLMTLAAGELFF. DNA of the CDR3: TGTGCCAGCAGCTTAATGACACTAGCCGCCGGGGAGCTGTTTTTT.

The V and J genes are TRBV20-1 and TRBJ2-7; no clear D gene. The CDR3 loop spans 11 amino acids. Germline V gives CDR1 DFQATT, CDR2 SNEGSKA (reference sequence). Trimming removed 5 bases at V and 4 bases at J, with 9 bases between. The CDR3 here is CSAPSTYEQYF. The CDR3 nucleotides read TGCAGTGCTCCCTCAACTTACGAGCAGTACTTC.

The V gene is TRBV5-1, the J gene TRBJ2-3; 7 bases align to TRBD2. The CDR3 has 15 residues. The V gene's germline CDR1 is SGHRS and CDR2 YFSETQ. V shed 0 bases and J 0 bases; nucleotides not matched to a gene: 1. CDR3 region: CASSLDGRSTDTQYF. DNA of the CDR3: TGCGCCAGCAGCTTGGACGGGAGGAGCACAGATACGCAGTATTTT.

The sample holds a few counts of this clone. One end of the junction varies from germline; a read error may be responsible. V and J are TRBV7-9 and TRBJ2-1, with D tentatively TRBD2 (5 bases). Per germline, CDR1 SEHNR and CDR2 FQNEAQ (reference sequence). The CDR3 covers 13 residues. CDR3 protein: CASSGSGIHELVF. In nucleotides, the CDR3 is TGTGCCAGCAGCGGATCCGGGATTCACGAGTTGGTCTTC. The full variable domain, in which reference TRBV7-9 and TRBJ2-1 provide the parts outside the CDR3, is DTGVSQNPRHKITKRGQNVTFRCDPISEHNRLYWYRQTLGQGPEFLTYFQNEAQLEKSRLLSDRFSAERPKGSFSTLEIQRTEQGDSAMYLCASSGSGIHELVFGPGTRLTVL.